The present T cell receptor (beta chain) was sequenced within a study of blood T cell repertoires in COVID-19. Study-level background: The samples span acute and convalescent COVID-19 from the United States, Italy and Spain. In each case, the material was cDNA or gDNA derived from T cells, B-cell-depleted T cells, or PBMCs.

This clone was recorded a few times. Germline values: CDR1 LGHNT, CDR2 FRNRAP. The trim removed 6 bases at V and 6 bases at J, leaving 10 bases unmatched. The CDR3 length is 14 residues. The method was immunoSEQ multiplex PCR; TCRdb's version includes in-frame clones alone and lacks a portion of them. This table has approximately 250,000 clones, roughly 81% appearing once. This clonotype was sampled from a man in his fifties with acute or convalescent COVID-19. The chain joins TRBV12-5 to TRBJ2-7; 8 bases agree with TRBD1. Sequencing used peripheral blood. The DNA of the CDR3 is TGTGCTAGTGGCAGGACAGGGTCCTTAGGCGAGCAGTACTTC. This codes for CASGRTGSLGEQYF. The full variable domain, with the rest looked up from reference TRBV12-5 and TRBJ2-7, is DARVTQTPRHKVTEMGQEVTMRCQPILGHNTVFWYRQTMMQGLELLAYFRNRAPLDDSGMPKDRFSAEMPDATLATLKIQPSEPRDSAVYFCASGRTGSLGEQYFGPGTRLTVT.